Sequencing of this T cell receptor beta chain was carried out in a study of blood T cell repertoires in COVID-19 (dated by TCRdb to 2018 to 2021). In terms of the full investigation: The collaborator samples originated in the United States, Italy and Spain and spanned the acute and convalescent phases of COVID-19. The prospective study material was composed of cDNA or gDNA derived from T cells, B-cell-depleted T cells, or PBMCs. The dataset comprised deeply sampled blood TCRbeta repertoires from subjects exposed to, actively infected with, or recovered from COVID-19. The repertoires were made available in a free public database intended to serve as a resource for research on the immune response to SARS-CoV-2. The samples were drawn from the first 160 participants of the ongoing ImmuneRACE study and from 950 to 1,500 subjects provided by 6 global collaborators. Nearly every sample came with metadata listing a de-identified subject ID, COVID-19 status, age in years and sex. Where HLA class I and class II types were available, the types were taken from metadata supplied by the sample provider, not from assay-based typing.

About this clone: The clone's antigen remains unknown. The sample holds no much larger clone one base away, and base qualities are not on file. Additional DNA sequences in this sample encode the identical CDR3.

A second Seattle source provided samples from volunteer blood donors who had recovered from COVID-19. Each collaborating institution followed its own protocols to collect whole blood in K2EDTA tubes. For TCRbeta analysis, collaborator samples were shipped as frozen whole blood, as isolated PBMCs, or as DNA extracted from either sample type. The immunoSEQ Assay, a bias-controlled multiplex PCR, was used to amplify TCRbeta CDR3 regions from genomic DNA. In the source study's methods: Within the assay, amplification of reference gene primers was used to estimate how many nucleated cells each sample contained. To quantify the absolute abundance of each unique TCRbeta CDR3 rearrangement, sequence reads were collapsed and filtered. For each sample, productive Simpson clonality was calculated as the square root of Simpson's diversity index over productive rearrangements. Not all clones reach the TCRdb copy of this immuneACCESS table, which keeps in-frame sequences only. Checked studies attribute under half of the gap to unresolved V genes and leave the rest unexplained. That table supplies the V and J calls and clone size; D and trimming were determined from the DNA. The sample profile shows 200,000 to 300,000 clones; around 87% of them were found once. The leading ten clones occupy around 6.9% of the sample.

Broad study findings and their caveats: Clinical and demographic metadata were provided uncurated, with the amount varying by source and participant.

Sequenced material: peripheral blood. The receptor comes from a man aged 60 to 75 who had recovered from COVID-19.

The DNA sequence is TGTGCCAGCAGTGAACTAGCGGGGGGCCAAGAGACCCAGTACTTC. Protein translation: CASSELAGGQETQYF. Rearrangement joined TRBV6-1 to TRBJ2-5; the central 11 bases match TRBD2. The germline V gene gives CDR1 as MNHNS and CDR2 as SASEGT. V is pruned by 2 bases and J by 1 base, leaving 0 bases of the junction without a gene match. The CDR3, from cysteine to phenylalanine, totals 15 residues. Just the 45-base CDR3 DNA is kept, in frame starting at base 1.